A single sample is the source of the 5 T cell receptor beta chains below, sequenced in a study of T cells in localized non-small cell lung cancer. Repertoires were generated with immunoSEQ multiplex PCR, while TCRdb's copy carries only in-frame clones and drops some. Of 16,000 or so clones listed, around 79% are singletons. Source: peripheral blood, taken before any cancer treatment. The receptors derive from a male donor aged 60 or older with stage I lung adenocarcinoma.

The genes are TRBV2 and TRBJ1-4, with 7 bases that match TRBD1. Germline values: CDR1 SNHLY, CDR2 FYNNEI. This CDR3 has 18 amino acids. The J segment lost 3 bases and the V segment lost 5 bases, leaving 15 bases of the junction unmatched. CDR3 in amino acids: CASSFLRQGGRANEKLFF. The CDR3 coding sequence is TGTGCCAGCAGTTTTCTCCGACAGGGAGGACGGGCTAATGAAAAACTGTTTTTT.

The sample holds one count of this clone. The CDR3 loop reads CASSTGQWYEQYF. CDR3 in DNA: TGTGCCAGCAGCACCGGACAGTGGTACGAGCAGTACTTC. The chain recombines TRBV9 with TRBJ2-7, with D perhaps TRBD1 (6 bases). Trimming pared 4 bases from V and 4 bases from J, leaving 12 bases between. Germline-derived CDR1 and CDR2 are SGDLS and YYNGEE. CDR3 size: 13 residues. The full variable domain, completed using reference TRBV9 and TRBJ2-7, is DSGVTQTPKHLITATGQRVTLRCSPRSGDLSVYWYQQSLDQGLQFLIQYYNGEERAKGNILERFSAQQFPDLHSELNLSSLELGDSALYFCASSTGQWYEQYFGPGTRLTVT.

The J gene is TRBJ2-7, the V gene TRBV7-8; 8 bases fit TRBD2. Germline loops: CDR1 SGHVS, CDR2 FQNEAQ. The CDR3 spans 15 residues. V lost 5 bases to trimming and J lost 7 bases; unmatched junction nucleotides: 13. CDR3 loop: CASSLLGSGMGEQYF. As DNA, the CDR3 is TGTGCCAGCAGCCTCCTGGGTAGCGGGATGGGGGAGCAGTACTTC.

The sample holds one count of this clone. The gene calls are TRBV30 and TRBJ2-7; TRBD1 or TRBD2 may be the D gene (5 bases each). V was clipped by 0 bases and J by 2 bases, with 8 bases between them. Germline CDR1 reads GTSNPN; CDR2 reads SVGIG (reference sequence). The CDR3 runs to 13 residues. This chain's CDR3 is CAWSVQGAYEQYF. DNA for the CDR3: TGTGCCTGGAGTGTCCAGGGAGCCTACGAGCAGTACTTC.

The CDR3 bases are TGTGCCAGCAGCCCAGGGGGCTGGACCTACAATGAGCAGTTCTTC. As protein: CASSPGGWTYNEQFF. The V and J genes are TRBV9 and TRBJ2-1; TRBD1 aligns across 8 bases. From germline, CDR1 is SGDLS and CDR2 YYNGEE. Losses at the gene ends were 4 bases for V and 2 bases for J; bases not matched to a gene: 5. This CDR3 has 15 amino acids.